The T cell receptor beta chain described here comes from a study of T cell responses to AZD1222 COVID-19 vaccine. Regarding this clone: Its target is unknown.

Study-wide points: Vaccine-associated CD4 TCRs spanned spike, dominant at 160-218 and 743-854. After two AZD1222 doses, spike-specific TCR breadth and depth rose versus day 0.

Some clones are missing from TCRdb's copy, which holds only in-frame ones; the method was immunoSEQ multiplex PCR. The repertoire consists of over 85,000 clones, with roughly four fifths occurring once and the leading ten covering 3.5% to 5%. The sample was peripheral blood, taken on day 0 of AZD1222 vaccination. The receptor comes from an adult in good health.

Here the CDR3 DNA reads TGTGCCAGCAGCCTGAGACAGGGCCCTGAAGCTTTCTTT. Protein sequence: CASSLRQGPEAFF. The gene calls are TRBV3-1 (or the pseudogene TRBV3-2) and TRBJ1-1; TRBD1 matches at 7 bases. Germline trimming cut 4 bases from V and 6 bases from J; bases unmatched to any gene: 5. The CDR3 contains 13 residues. The germline gives CDR1 LGHDT, CDR2 YNNKEL (reference sequence).